This record looks at one T cell receptor (beta chain) sequence and its context. This sequence may be a read error, since a much larger clone differs from it by one base. The source material, RNA transcripts, was used to amplify TCR beta CDR3 regions. An initial round of RT-PCR targeting the TCR CDR3 relied on the HTBI primer set. TCRdb used MiXCR to reprocess the multiplex PCR reads, holding one entry per CDR3 protein. The data show roughly 96,000 distinct CDR3 sequences, with 51% seen just once and 27% held by the top ten. The data originate from a study of T cells in Graves' hyperthyroidism and ophthalmopathy. CDR1 and CDR2 from the germline V gene are ENHRY and SYGVKD. The CDR3 consists of 12 residues. V shed 5 bases, J shed 9 bases, and the junction held 3 bases outside the gene matches.

What was sequenced was blood. The rearrangement links TRBV10-3 to TRBJ2-2; 7 bases line up with TRBD2. This clonotype originated in a woman between 40 and 50 years old with Graves' hyperthyroidism. The CDR3 is CAISTGTRELFF. CDR3 coding DNA: TGTGCCATCAGTACCGGGACTAGGGAGCTGTTTTTT.